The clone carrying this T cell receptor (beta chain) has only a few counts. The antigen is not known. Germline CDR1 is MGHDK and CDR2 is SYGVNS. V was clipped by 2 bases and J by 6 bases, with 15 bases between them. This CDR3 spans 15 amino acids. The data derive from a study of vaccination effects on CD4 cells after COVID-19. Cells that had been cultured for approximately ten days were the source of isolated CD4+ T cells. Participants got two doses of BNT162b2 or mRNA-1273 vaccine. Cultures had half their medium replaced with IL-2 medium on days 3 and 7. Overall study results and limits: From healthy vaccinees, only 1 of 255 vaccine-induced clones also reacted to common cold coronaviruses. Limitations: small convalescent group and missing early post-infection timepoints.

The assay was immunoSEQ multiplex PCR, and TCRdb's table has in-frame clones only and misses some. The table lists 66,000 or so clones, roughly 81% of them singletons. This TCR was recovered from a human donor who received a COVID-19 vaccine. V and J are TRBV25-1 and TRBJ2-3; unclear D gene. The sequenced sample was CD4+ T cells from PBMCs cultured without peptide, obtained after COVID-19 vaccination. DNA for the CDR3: TGTGCCAGCAGTGAAGTAGGTTCCCTGGGGGATACGCAGTATTTT. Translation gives CASSEVGSLGDTQYF.